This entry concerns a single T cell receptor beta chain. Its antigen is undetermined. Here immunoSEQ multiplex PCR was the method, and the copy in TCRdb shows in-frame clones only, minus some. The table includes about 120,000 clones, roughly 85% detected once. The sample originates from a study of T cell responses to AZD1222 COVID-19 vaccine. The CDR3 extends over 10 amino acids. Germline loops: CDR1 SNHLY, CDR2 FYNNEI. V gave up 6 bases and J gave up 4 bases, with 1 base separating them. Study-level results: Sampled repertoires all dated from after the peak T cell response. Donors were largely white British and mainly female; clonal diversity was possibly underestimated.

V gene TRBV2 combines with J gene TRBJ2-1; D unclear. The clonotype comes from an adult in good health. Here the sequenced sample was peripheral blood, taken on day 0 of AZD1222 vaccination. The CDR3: CASRYNEQFF. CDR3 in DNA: TGTGCCAGCAGATACAATGAGCAGTTCTTC.